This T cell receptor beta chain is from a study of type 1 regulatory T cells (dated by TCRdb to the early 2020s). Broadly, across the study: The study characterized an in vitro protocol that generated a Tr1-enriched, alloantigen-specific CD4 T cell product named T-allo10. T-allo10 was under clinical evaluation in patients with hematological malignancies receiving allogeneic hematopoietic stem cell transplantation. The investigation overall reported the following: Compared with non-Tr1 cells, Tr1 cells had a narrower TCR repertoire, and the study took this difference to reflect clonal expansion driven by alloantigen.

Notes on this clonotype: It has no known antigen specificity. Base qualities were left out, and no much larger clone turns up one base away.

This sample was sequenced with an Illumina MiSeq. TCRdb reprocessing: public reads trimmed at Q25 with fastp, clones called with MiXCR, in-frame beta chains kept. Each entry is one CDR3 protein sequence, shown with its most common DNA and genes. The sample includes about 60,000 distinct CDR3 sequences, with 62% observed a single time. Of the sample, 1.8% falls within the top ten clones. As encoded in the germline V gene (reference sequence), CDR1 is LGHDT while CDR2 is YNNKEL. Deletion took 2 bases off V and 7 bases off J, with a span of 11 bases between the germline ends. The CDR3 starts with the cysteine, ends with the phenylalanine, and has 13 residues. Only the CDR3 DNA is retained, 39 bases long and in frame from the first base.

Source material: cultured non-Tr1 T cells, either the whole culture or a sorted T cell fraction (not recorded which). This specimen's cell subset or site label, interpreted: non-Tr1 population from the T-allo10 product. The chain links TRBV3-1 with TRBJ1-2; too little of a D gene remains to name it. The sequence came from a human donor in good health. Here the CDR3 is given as CASSQYRGTGYTF. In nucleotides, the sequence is TGTGCCAGCAGCCAATATCGCGGCACTGGCTACACCTTC.